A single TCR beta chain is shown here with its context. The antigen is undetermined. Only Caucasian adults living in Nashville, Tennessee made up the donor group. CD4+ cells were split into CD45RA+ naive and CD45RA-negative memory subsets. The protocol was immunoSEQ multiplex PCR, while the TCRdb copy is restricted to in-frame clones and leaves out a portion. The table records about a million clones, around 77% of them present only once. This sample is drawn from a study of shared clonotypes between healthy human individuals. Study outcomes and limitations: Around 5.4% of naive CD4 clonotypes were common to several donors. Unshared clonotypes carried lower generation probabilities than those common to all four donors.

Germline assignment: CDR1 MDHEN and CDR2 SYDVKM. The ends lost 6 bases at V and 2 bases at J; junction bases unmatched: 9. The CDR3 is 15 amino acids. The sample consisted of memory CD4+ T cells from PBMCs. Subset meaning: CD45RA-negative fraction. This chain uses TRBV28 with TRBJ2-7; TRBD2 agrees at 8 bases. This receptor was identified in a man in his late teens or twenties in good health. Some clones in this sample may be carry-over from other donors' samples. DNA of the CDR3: TGTGCCAGCAGACGGACAGCCGGGGGGGCCTACGAGCAGTACTTC. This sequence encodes CASRRTAGGAYEQYF.